This T cell receptor (beta chain) is drawn from a study of blood T cell repertoires in COVID-19. The overall study: Italy, Spain and the United States were the sources of the convalescent and acute COVID-19 samples. Nucleic acid was either cDNA or gDNA, and it came from T cells, B-cell-depleted T cells, or PBMCs.

CDR1 and CDR2 from the germline V gene are SGHVS and FQNEAQ. The CDR3 contains 15 residues. With 1 base removed from V and 8 bases from J, the gap between germline ends came to 15 bases. Authors' data handling: By means of reference gene primer amplification, nucleated cell counts were estimated. Data came from immunoSEQ multiplex PCR; TCRdb stores just in-frame clones and leaves some out. The V and J calls and clone size were taken over from that table, and D and trimming were inferred from the DNA. The sample lists tens of thousands of clones, approximately 82% occurring once. The origin of this receptor is a woman aged 55-70 years with acute or convalescent COVID-19. The chain links TRBV7-8 to TRBJ2-1; possible D gene TRBD2, 6 bases. The specimen sequenced was peripheral blood. The CDR3: CASSLGARGGDEQFF. Written as DNA, the CDR3 is TGTGCCAGCAGCTTAGGGGCTCGGGGAGGTGATGAGCAGTTCTTC.